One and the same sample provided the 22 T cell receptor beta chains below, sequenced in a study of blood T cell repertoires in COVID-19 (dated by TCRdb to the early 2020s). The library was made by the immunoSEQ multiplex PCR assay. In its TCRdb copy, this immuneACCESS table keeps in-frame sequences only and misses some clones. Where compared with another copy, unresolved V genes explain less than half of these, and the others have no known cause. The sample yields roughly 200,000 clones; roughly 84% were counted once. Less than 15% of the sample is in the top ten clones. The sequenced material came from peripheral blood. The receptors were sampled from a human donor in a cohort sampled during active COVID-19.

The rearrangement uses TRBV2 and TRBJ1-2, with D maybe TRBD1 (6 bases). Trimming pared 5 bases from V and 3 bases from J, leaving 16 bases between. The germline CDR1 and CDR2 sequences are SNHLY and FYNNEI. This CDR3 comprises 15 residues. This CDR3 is CASSRRAGDDYGYTF. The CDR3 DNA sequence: TGTGCCAGCAGTCGAAGAGCAGGGGATGACTATGGCTACACCTTC.

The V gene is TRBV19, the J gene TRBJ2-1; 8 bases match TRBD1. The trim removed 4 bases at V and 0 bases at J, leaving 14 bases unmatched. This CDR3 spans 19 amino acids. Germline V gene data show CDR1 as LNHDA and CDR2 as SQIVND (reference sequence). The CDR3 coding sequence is TGTGCCAGTAGTAGGACAGGGCGCCCTAGCGCGAGCTCCTACAATGAGCAGTTCTTC. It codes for CASSRTGRPSASSYNEQFF.

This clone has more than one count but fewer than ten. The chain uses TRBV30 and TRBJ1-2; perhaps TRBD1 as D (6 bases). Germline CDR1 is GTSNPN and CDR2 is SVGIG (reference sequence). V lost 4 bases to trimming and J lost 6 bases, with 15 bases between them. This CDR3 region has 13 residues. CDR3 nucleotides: TGTGCCTGGACTAGCGGGGGCGCCGATGGCTACACCTTC. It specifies CAWTSGGADGYTF.

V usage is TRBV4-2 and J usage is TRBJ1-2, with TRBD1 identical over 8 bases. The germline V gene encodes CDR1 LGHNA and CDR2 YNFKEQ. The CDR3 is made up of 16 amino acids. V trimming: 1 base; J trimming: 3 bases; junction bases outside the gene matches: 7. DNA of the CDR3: TGTGCCAGCAGCCAAGTGCCCAGGGGGCAGGACTATGGCTACACCTTC. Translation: CASSQVPRGQDYGYTF.

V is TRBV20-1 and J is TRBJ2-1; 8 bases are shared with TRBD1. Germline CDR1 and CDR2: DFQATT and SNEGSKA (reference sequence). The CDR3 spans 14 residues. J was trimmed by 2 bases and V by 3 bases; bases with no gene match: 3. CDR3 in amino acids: CSASDRGTYNEQFF. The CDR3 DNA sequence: TGCAGTGCTAGTGACAGGGGTACCTACAATGAGCAGTTCTTC.

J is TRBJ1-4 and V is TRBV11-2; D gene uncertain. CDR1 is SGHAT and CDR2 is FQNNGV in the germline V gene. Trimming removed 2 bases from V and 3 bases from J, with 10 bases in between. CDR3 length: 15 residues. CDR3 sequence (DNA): TGTGCCAGCAGCTTATTGGGCCCCGCTAATGAAAAACTGTTTTTT. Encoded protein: CASSLLGPANEKLFF. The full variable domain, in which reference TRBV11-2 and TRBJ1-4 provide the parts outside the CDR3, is EAGVAQSPRYKIIEKRQSVAFWCNPISGHATLYWYQQILGQGPKLLIQFQNNGVVDDSQLPKDRFSAERLKGVDSTLKIQPAKLEDSAVYLCASSLLGPANEKLFFGSGTQLSVL.

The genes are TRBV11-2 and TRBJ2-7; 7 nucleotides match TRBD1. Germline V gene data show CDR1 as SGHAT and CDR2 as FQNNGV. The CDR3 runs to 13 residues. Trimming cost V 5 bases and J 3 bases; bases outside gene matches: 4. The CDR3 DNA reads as TGTGCCAGCAGCGGACACAGGGGCTACGAGCAGTACTTC. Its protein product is CASSGHRGYEQYF.

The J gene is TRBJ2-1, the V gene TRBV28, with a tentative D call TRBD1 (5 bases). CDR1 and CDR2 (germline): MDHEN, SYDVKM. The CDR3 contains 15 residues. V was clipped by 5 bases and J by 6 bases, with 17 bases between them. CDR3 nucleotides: TGTGCCAGCAGTACGATGGCAAGGGGTGGCAATGAGCAGTTCTTC. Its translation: CASSTMARGGNEQFF.

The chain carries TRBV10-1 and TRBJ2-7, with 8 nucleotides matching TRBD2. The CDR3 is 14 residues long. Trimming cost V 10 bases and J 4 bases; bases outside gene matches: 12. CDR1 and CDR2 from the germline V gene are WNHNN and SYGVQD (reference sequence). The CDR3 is CATRGVAGKYEQYF. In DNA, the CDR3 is TGCGCCACCCGAGGAGTAGCGGGAAAGTACGAGCAGTACTTC.

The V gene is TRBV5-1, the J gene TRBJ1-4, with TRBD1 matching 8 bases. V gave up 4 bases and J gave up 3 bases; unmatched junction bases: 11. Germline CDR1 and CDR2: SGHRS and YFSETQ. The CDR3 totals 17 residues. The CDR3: CASSVQGASSANEKLFF. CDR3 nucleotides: TGCGCCAGCAGCGTGCAGGGGGCGTCGTCAGCTAATGAAAAACTGTTTTTT.

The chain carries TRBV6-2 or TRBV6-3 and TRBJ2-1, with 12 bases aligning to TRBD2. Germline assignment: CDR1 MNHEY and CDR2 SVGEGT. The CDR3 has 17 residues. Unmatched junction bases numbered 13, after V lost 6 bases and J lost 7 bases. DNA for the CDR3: TGTGCCAGCAGCCCTAGGGTGACTAGCGGGAGTTCTAATGAGCAGTTCTTC. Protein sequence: CASSPRVTSGSSNEQFF.

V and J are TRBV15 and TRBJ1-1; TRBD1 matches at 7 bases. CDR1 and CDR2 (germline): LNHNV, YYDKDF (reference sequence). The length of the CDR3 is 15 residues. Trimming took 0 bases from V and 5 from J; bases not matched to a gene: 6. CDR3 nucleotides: TGTGCCACCAGCAGAGATCGGACAGGTACTACTGAAGCTTTCTTT. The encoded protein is CATSRDRTGTTEAFF.

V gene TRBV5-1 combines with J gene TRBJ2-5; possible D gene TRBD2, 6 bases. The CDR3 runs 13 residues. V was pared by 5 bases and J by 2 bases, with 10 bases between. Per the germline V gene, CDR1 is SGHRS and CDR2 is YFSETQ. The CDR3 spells CASRGGTQETQYF. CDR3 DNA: TGCGCCAGCAGAGGAGGGACGCAAGAGACCCAGTACTTC.

DNA of the CDR3: TGCGCCAGCTCGGAACTAGGATTCTCTGGAAACACCATATATTTT. This gives the protein CASSELGFSGNTIYF. The genes are TRBV5-1 and TRBJ1-3; D unclear. This CDR3 has 15 amino acids. The V end was cut by 7 bases, the J end by 0 bases, with 14 bases between. Germline assignment: CDR1 SGHRS and CDR2 YFSETQ.

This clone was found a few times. The CDR3 DNA sequence: TGTGCCACCAGCAGAGGGCGTGCCCCGGACAGGGTTTCGTACGAGCAGTACTTC. Amino acid sequence: CATSRGRAPDRVSYEQYF. V is TRBV15 and J is TRBJ2-7; TRBD1 aligns across 8 bases. The germline CDR1 and CDR2 sequences are LNHNV and YYDKDF (reference sequence). CDR3 length: 18 residues. V lost 1 base to trimming and J lost 4 bases; unmatched junction nucleotides: 15.

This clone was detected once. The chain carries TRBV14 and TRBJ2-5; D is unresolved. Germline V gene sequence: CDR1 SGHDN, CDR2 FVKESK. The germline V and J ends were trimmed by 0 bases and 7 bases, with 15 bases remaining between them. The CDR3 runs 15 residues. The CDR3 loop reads CASSQDSSPVRTQYF. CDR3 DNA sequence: TGTGCCAGCAGCCAAGATAGCAGCCCCGTCCGGACCCAGTACTTC. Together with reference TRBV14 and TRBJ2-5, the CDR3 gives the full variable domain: EAGVTQFPSHSVIEKGQTVTLRCDPISGHDNLYWYRRVMGKEIKFLLHFVKESKQDESGMPNNRFLAERTGGTYSTLKVQPAELEDSGVYFCASSQDSSPVRTQYFGPGTRLLVL.

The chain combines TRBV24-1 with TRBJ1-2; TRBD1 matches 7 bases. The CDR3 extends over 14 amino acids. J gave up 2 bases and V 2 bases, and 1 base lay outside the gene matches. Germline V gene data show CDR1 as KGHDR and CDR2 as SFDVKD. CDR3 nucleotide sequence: TGTGCCACCAGTGATTCGGGACAGAACTATGGCTACACCTTC. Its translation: CATSDSGQNYGYTF.

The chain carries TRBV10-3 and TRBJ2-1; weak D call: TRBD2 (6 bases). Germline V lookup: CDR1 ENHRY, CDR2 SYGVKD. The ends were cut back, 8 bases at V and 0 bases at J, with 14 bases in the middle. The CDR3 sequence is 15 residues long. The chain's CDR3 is CAISSAVSSYNEQFF. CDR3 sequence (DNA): TGTGCCATCTCTAGCGCGGTTAGCTCCTACAATGAGCAGTTCTTC.

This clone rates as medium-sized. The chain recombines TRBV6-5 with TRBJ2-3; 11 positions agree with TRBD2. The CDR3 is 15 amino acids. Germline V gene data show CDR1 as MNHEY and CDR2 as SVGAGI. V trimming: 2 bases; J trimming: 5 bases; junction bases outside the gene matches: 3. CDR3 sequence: CASSYGLAGGDTQYF. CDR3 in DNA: TGTGCCAGCAGTTACGGGCTAGCGGGGGGAGATACGCAGTATTTT.

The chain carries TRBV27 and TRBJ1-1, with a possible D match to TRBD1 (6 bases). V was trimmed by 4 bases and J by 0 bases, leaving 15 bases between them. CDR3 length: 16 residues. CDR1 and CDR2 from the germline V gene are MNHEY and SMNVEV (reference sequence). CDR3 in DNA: TGTGCCAGCAGTTCGGGGGGCATTGATCTGAACACTGAAGCTTTCTTT. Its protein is CASSSGGIDLNTEAFF.

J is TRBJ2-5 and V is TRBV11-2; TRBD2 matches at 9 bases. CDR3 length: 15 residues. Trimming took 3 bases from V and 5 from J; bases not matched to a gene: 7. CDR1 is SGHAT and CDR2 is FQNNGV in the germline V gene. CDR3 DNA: TGTGCCAGCAGCTTCTCCGGGACTAGCCGGGAGACCCAGTACTTC. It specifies CASSFSGTSRETQYF. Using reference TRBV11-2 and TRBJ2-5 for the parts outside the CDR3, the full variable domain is EAGVAQSPRYKIIEKRQSVAFWCNPISGHATLYWYQQILGQGPKLLIQFQNNGVVDDSQLPKDRFSAERLKGVDSTLKIQPAKLEDSAVYLCASSFSGTSRETQYFGPGTRLLVL.

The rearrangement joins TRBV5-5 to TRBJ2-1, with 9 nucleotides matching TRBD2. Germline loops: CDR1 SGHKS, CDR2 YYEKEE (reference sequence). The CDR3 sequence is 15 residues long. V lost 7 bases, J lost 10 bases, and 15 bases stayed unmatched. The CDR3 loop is CASYMAGGRAGEQFF. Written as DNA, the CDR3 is TGTGCCAGCTACATGGCGGGCGGGAGGGCCGGGGAGCAGTTCTTC.